This entry lists 3 T cell receptor beta chains sequenced from one sample in a study of T cells in Graves' hyperthyroidism and ophthalmopathy. Researchers took RNA transcripts and amplified the TCR beta CDR3 regions from them. When the TCR CDR3 underwent first-round RT-PCR, the HTBI primer set was used. Each CDR3 protein gets one entry after TCRdb re-called the multiplex PCR reads with MiXCR. The sample holds 500,000 to 650,000 distinct CDR3 sequences, roughly 15% seen once. Input material: blood. Every receptor here comes from a woman aged 50 to 60 with Graves' ophthalmopathy.

This clonotype occurred many times. This chain joins TRBV9 and TRBJ2-7; D is tentatively TRBD1 or TRBD2 (5 bases each). V was cut by 3 bases and J by 2 bases, with 15 bases left in between. The CDR3 consists of 15 residues. CDR1 SGDLS and CDR2 YYNGEE come from the germline V gene. The CDR3 DNA reads TGTGCCAGCAGCGCGGGGACGCAGGCAGCCTACGAGCAGTACTTC. It yields the protein CASSAGTQAAYEQYF.

This CDR3 is CATSDTGTGTGELFF. DNA of the CDR3: TGTGCCACCAGTGACACCGGGACAGGCACCGGGGAGCTGTTTTTT. The J gene is TRBJ2-2, the V gene TRBV24-1; 8 bases agree with TRBD1. The junction had 4 bases not matched to a gene; V was cut back by 4 bases and J by 4 bases. The length of the CDR3 is 15 residues. Germline values: CDR1 KGHDR, CDR2 SFDVKD.

Here the CDR3 DNA reads TGTGCCAGCAGTTACCCGCGGCCTAACACTGAAGCTTTCTTT. Amino acids: CASSYPRPNTEAFF. The V gene is TRBV6-5, the J gene TRBJ1-1, with D unresolved. Germline CDR1 MNHEY, CDR2 SVGAGI. With 2 bases removed from V and 2 bases from J, the gap between germline ends came to 9 bases. The CDR3 loop spans 14 amino acids.